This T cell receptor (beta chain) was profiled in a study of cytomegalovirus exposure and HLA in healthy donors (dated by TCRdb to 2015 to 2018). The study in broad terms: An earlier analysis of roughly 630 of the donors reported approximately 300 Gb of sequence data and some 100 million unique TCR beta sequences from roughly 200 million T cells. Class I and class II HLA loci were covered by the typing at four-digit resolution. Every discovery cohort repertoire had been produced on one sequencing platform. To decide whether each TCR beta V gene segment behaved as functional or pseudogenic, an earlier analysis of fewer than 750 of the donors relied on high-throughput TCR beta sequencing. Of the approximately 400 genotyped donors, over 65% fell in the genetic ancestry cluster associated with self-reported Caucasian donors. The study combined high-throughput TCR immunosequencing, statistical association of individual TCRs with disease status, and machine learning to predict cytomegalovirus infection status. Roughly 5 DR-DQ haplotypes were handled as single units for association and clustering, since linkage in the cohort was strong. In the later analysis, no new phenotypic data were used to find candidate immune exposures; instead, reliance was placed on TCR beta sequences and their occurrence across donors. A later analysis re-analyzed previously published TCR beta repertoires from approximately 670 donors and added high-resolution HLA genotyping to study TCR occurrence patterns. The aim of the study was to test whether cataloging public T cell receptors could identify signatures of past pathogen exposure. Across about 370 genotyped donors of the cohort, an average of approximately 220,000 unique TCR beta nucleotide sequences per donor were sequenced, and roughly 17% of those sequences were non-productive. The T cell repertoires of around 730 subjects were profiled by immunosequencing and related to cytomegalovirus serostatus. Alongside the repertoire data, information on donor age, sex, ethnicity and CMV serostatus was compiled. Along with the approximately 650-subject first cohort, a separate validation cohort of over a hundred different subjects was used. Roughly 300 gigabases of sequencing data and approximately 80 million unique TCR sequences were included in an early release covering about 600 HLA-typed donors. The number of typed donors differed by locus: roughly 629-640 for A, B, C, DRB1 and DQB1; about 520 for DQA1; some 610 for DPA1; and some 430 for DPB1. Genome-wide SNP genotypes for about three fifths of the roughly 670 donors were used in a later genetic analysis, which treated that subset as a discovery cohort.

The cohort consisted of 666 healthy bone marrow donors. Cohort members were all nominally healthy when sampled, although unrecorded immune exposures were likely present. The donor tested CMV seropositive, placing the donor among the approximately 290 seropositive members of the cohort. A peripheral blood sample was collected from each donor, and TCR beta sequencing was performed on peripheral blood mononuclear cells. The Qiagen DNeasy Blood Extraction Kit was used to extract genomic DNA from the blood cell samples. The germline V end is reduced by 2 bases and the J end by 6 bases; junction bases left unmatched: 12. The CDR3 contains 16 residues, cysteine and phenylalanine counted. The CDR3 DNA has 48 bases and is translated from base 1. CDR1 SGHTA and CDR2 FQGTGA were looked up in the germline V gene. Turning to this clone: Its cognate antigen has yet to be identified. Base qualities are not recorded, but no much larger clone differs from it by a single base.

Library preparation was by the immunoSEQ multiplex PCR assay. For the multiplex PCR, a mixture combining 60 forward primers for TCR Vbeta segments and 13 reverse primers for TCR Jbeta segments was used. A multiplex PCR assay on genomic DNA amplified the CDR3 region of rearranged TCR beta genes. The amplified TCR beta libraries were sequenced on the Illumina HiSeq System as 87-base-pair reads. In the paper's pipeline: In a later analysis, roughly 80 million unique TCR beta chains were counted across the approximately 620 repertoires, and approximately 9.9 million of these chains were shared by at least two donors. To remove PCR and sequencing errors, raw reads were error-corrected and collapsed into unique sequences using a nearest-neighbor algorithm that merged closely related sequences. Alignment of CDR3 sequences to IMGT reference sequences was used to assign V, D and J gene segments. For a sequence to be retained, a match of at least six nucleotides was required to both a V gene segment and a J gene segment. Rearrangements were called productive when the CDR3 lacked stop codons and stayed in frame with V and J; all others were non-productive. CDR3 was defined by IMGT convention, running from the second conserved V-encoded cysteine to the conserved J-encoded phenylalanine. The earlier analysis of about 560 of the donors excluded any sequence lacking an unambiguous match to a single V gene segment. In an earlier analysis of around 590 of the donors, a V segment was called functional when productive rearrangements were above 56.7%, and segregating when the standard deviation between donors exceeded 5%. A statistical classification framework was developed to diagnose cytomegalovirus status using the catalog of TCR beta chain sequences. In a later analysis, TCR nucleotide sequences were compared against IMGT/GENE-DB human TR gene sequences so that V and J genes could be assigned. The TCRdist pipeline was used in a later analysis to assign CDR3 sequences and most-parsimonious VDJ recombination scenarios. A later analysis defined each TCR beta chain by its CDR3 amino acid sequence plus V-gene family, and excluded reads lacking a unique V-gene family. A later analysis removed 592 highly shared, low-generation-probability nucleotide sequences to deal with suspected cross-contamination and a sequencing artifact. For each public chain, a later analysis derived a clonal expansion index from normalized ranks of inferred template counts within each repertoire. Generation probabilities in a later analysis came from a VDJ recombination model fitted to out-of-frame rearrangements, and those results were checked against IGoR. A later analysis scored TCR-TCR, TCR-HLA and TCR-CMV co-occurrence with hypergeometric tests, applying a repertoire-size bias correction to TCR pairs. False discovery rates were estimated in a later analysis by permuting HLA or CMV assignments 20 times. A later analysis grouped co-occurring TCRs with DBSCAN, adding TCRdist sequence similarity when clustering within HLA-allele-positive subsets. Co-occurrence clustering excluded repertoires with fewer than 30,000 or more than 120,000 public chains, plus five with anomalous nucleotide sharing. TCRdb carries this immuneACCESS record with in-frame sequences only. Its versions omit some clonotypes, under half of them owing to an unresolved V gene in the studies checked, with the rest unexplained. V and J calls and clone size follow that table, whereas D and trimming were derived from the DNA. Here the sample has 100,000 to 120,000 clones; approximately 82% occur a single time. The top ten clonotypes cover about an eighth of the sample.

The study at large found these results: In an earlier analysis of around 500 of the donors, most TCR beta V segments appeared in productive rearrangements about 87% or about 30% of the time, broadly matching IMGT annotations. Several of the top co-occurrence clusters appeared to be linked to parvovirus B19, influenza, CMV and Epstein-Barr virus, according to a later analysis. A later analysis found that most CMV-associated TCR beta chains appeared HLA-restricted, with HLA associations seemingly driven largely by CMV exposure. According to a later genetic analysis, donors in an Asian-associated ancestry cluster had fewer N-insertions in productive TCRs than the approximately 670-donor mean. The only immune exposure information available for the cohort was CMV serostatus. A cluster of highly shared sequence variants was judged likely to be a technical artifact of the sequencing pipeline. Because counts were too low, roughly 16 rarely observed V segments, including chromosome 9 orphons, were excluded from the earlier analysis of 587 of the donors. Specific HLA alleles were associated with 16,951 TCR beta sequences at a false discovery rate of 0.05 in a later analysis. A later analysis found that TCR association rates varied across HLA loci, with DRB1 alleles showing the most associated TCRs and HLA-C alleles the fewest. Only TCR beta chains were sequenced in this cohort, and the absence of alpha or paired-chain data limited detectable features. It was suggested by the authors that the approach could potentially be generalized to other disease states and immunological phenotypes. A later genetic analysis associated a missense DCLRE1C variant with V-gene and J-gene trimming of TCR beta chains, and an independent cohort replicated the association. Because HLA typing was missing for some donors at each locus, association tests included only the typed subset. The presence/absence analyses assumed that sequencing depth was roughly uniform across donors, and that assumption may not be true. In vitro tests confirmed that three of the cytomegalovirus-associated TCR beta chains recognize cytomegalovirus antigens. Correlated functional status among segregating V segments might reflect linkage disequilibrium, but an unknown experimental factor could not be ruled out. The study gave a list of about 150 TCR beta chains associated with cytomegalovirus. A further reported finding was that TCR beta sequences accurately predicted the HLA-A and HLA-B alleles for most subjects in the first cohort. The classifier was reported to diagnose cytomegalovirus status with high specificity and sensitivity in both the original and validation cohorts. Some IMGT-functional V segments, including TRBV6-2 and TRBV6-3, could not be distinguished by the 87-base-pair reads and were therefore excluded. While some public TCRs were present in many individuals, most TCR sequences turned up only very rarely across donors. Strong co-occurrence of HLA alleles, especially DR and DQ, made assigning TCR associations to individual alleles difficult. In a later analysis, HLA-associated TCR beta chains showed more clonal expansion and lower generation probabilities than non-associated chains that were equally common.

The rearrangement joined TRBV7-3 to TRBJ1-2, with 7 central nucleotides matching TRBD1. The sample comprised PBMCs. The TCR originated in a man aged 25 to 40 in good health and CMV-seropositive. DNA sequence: TGTGCCAGCAGCTTAGATATTAGTGGACAGGACGATGGCTACACCTTC. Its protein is CASSLDISGQDDGYTF.